The next 10 T cell receptor beta chains were all read from a single sample in a study of OX40 agonist ivuxolimab in advanced cancers. Profiling relied on immunoSEQ multiplex PCR, and the TCRdb table lists in-frame clones only, not all of them. The table records roughly 45,000 clones, more than 75% of them present only once. The material sequenced was CD4+ or CD8+ T cells sorted from blood, taken in a trial of the OX40 agonist ivuxolimab. The receptors stem from an adult with an advanced solid tumor such as melanoma, head and neck, liver or kidney cancer.

The genes are TRBV20-1 and TRBJ1-1, with no clear D. Per germline, CDR1 DFQATT and CDR2 SNEGSKA (reference sequence). V shed 0 bases and J shed 10 bases, with 9 bases lying between them. This CDR3 has 11 residues. The CDR3 sequence is CSARENEGAFF. CDR3 DNA: TGCAGTGCTAGAGAAAACGAGGGAGCTTTCTTT.

This sequence joins TRBV5-4 and TRBJ2-3, with 12 bases that match TRBD2. The germline V gene has CDR1 SGHNT and CDR2 YYREEE (reference sequence). The V and J ends lost 2 bases and 5 bases, in that order; junction bases with no gene match: 6. The CDR3 consists of 16 residues. The CDR3: CASSFRLAGAIDTQYF. CDR3 sequence (DNA): TGTGCCAGCAGCTTCAGACTAGCGGGAGCAATAGATACGCAGTATTTT.

The rearrangement uses TRBV7-2 and TRBJ2-5, with 9 bases fitting TRBD2. The germline V gene encodes CDR1 SGHTA and CDR2 FQGNSA. V lost 1 base and J lost 5; bases outside the gene matches: 5. The CDR3 loop spans 15 amino acids. The CDR3 region is CASSLGGLAGETQYF. For the CDR3, the DNA is TGTGCCAGCAGCTTAGGGGGGCTAGCGGGGGAGACCCAGTACTTC.

The genes are TRBV4-1 and TRBJ2-3, with 7 bases that match TRBD2. V shed 0 bases and J 4 bases; nucleotides not matched to a gene: 4. From germline, CDR1 is MGHRA and CDR2 YSYEKL. The CDR3 is made up of 15 amino acids. The CDR3 protein is CASSQDGLESDTQYF. Written as DNA, the CDR3 is TGCGCCAGCAGCCAAGATGGACTAGAGTCAGATACGCAGTATTTT.

The chain is built from TRBV29-1 and TRBJ2-1, with D hard to call. The V and J ends lost 7 bases and 7 bases respectively, with 17 bases between them. The germline CDR1 and CDR2 sequences are SQVTM and ANQGSEA. This CDR3 is built from 13 residues. The CDR3, as DNA: TGCAGCGCCTCAACGGGTGGTGGGAATGAGCAGTTCTTC. As protein: CSASTGGGNEQFF.

The chain is built from TRBV6-5 and TRBJ2-1; 14 nucleotides match TRBD2. J lost 6 bases, V lost 5 bases, and 3 bases had no gene match. From germline, CDR1 is MNHEY and CDR2 SVGAGI. The CDR3 has 15 residues. In DNA, the CDR3 is TGTGCCAGCAGTCGGACTAGCGGGGGGTCCAATGAGCAGTTCTTC. Translation: CASSRTSGGSNEQFF.

The genes are TRBV28 and TRBJ2-1, with no clear D. The germline CDR1 and CDR2 sequences are MDHEN and SYDVKM. CDR3 length equals 16 residues. Deletions cut 4 bases from V and 0 bases from J, with 13 bases between. The CDR3 nucleotides are TGTGCCAGCAGTTCCCCGAGTTCCAGCTCCTACAATGAGCAGTTCTTC. Translation gives CASSSPSSSSYNEQFF.

This rearrangement joins TRBV6-5 to TRBJ2-1; TRBD1 is a possible D gene (5 bases). The germline CDR1 and CDR2 sequences are MNHEY and SVGAGI. V was pared by 8 bases and J by 7 bases, with 15 bases between. The CDR3 sequence is 13 residues long. The CDR3, as DNA: TGTGCCAGCGGGGCTGCACGTATTAATGAGCAGTTCTTC. The encoded protein is CASGAARINEQFF.

This sequence joins TRBV29-1 and TRBJ1-5, with D unclear. This CDR3 is 13 amino acids long. With 0 bases removed from V and 3 bases from J, the gap between germline ends came to 6 bases. Germline loops: CDR1 SQVTM, CDR2 ANQGSEA. The CDR3 region has the DNA TGCAGCGTTGAAGAGGGATTCAATCAGCCCCAGCATTTT. Translated: CSVEEGFNQPQHF. Drawing the rest from reference TRBV29-1 and TRBJ1-5, the complete variable domain is SAVISQKPSRDICQRGTSLTIQCQVDSQVTMMFWYRQQPGQSLTLIATANQGSEATYESGFVIDKFPISRPNLTFSTLTVSNMSPEDSSIYLCSVEEGFNQPQHFGDGTRLSIL.

This clone has just one count. This chain uses TRBV6-1 with TRBJ2-7, with 9 nucleotides matching TRBD2. V was clipped by 6 bases and J by 2 bases; unmatched bases: 5. Per the germline V gene, CDR1 is MNHNS and CDR2 is SASEGT. The CDR3 totals 14 residues. The CDR3 sequence is CASRATSGPYEQYF. The CDR3 DNA reads as TGTGCCAGCAGGGCGACTAGCGGACCCTACGAGCAGTACTTC.